One and the same sample provided the 10 T cell receptor beta chains below, sequenced in a study of regulatory T cells in long-lasting Graves disease. The time point is: newly diagnosed GD, antithyroid drugs for less than 3 months. The TCR library was made from RNA that had been extracted from PBMCs in TRIzol. TCR beta libraries were built with iRepertoire HTBI primers and Arm-PCR of CDR3 regions. TCRdb fed the multiplex PCR reads into MiXCR, producing one record per CDR3 protein. The table shows 400,000 to 500,000 distinct CDR3 sequences, with about 16% occurring only once. These sequences were also reported in another study, on T cells in Graves' hyperthyroidism and ophthalmopathy.

Material: peripheral blood mononuclear cells (PBMCs), obtained at new diagnosis, from a patient treated with antithyroid drugs. All receptors derive from a woman in her 30s with Graves disease.

At least ten counts were recorded for this clonotype. V gene TRBV27 combines with J gene TRBJ1-1, with 8 bases matching TRBD1. This CDR3 has 13 amino acids. Germline values: CDR1 MNHEY, CDR2 SMNVEV (reference sequence). J lost 10 bases, V lost 4 bases, and 8 bases had no gene match. The CDR3 sequence: CASSSDRGMGAFF. The CDR3 DNA reads as TGTGCCAGCAGTTCCGACAGGGGAATGGGAGCTTTCTTT.

The sample holds many counts of this clonotype. The rearrangement links TRBV6-1 to TRBJ1-5; D is uncertain. The CDR3 consists of 15 residues. V lost 7 bases, J lost 0 bases, and 13 bases lay in between. Germline V CDR1 and CDR2: MNHNS, SASEGT. Written as DNA, the CDR3 is TGTGCCAGCAACAAACTCAGAGATAGCAATCAGCCCCAGCATTTT. It is translated as CASNKLRDSNQPQHF.

This clonotype was detected a few times. A read error may explain this, as a much larger clone is one base away. This chain joins TRBV11-2 and TRBJ2-4; maybe TRBD2 (5 bases). Trimming shortened V by 0 bases and J by 13 bases, and 19 bases separated the two germline ends. In germline, CDR1 is SGHAT, CDR2 FQNNGV. The CDR3 is made up of 15 amino acids. The CDR3 loop is CASSLEGGLYNEQYF. The CDR3 DNA reads TGTGCCAGCAGCTTAGAGGGCGGACTCTACAATGAGCAGTACTTC.

This clonotype was picked up many times. V usage is TRBV12-3 or TRBV12-4 and J usage is TRBJ2-1, with TRBD2 matching 12 bases. Unmatched junction bases numbered 3, after V lost 1 base and J lost 8 bases. This CDR3 has 15 residues. Here the CDR3 DNA reads TGTGCCAGCAGTTTAGGGACTAGCGGGATCCATGAGCAGTTCTTC. Its translation: CASSLGTSGIHEQFF.

Only a few counts were recorded for this clonotype. Its ends do not fully match the called genes, so a read error is possible. The CDR3 DNA is TGTGCCAGCAGCTTAGCCGCCTTCAATTCATCCCTCCACTTT. The encoded protein is CASSLAAFNSSLHF. This rearrangement joins TRBV11-2 to TRBJ1-6, with D uncertain. The CDR3 runs to 14 residues. In germline, CDR1 is SGHAT, CDR2 FQNNGV.

This clonotype was picked up many times. The chain recombines TRBV15 with TRBJ2-5; a possible D gene is TRBD2 (6 bases). CDR1 is LNHNV and CDR2 is YYDKDF in the germline V gene (reference sequence). V lost 1 base, J lost 3 bases, and 6 bases lay in between. The CDR3 length is 13 residues. The CDR3 sequence is CATSRVAEETQYF. The CDR3 nucleotides read TGTGCCACCAGCAGAGTAGCGGAAGAGACCCAGTACTTC.

This clonotype was observed many times. The V call is TRBV12-3 or TRBV12-4, the J call TRBJ2-7; 8 bases align to TRBD1. J lost 3 bases, V lost 6 bases, and 10 bases had no gene match. This CDR3 is 15 amino acids long. As DNA, the CDR3 is TGTGCCAGCAGGGAAGGACAGGGTTATTACTACGAGCAGTACTTC. Its protein is CASREGQGYYYEQYF.

This clonotype was counted many times. The chain recombines TRBV30 with TRBJ2-1; D gene ambiguous. CDR1 is GTSNPN and CDR2 is SVGIG in the germline V gene (reference sequence). This CDR3 spans 12 amino acids. Trimming removed 5 bases at V and 6 bases at J, with 11 bases between. The CDR3 reads CAWSRLPNEQFF. The DNA of the CDR3 is TGTGCCTGGTCCAGGCTACCCAATGAGCAGTTCTTC.

At least ten counts were recorded for this clonotype. V gene TRBV18 combines with J gene TRBJ1-1; D might be TRBD1 (6 bases). V was cut by 0 bases and J by 7 bases, with 12 bases left in between. Per germline, CDR1 KGHSH and CDR2 LQKENI. This CDR3 is 14 amino acids long. Here the CDR3 DNA reads TGTGCCAGCTCACCACCGAGACAGGCCCTTGAAGCTTTCTTT. Translation gives CASSPPRQALEAFF.

The table lists this clonotype with many counts. V gene TRBV15 combines with J gene TRBJ2-3; tentatively, D is TRBD2 (6 bases). CDR1 and CDR2 (germline): LNHNV, YYDKDF (reference sequence). V was pared by 0 bases and J by 3 bases, with 10 bases between. This CDR3 has 15 amino acids. In DNA, the CDR3 is TGTGCCACCAGCAGAGAGGGGGGAATGACAGATACGCAGTATTTT. Translation gives CATSREGGMTDTQYF.